This T cell receptor (beta chain) was observed in a study of blood T cell repertoires in COVID-19. Study-level information: Sample material is recorded as cDNA or gDNA derived from T cells, B-cell-depleted T cells, or PBMCs.

The V gene end was trimmed by 3 bases and the J gene end by 4 bases; junction bases not matched to a gene: 10. This CDR3 has 16 amino acids. Germline values: CDR1 LGHDT, CDR2 YNNKEL (reference sequence). This clone was seen ten or more times. Here immunoSEQ multiplex PCR was the method, and the copy in TCRdb shows in-frame clones only, minus some. In the table there are about 270,000 clones, less than 90% of which are singletons. This clonotype originated in a human donor in a cohort sampled during active COVID-19. V is TRBV3-1 (or the pseudogene TRBV3-2) and J is TRBJ1-2, with 8 bases lining up with TRBD1. Material: peripheral blood. The CDR3 loop is CASSHMGQEVIYGYTF. DNA of the CDR3: TGTGCCAGCAGCCATATGGGACAGGAAGTAATCTATGGCTACACCTTC.